The sequence of this TCR beta chain was determined in a study of T cell responses to AZD1222 COVID-19 vaccine. The CDR3 runs to 15 residues. Germline assignment: CDR1 SEHNR and CDR2 FQNEAQ (reference sequence). Trimming took 4 bases from V and 1 from J, leaving 11 bases between them. The table came from immunoSEQ multiplex PCR; TCRdb's copy has only in-frame clones and leaves some out. The repertoire holds some 150,000 clones, with roughly 90% as singletons. Overall study findings and caveats: A reported finding is that nearly half of spike-specific TCRs target unmutated variant regions. Increased Spike-specific TCR breadth and depth were observed after two AZD1222 doses. Spike-spanning, vaccine-associated CD4 TCRs were dominant at 160-218 and 743-854. Samples come after the peak T cell response, not at day 14.

As to this clone: Its target is unknown.

This receptor was taken from an adult who received the AZD1222 COVID-19 vaccine. This rearrangement joins TRBV7-9 to TRBJ1-3, with D unresolved. The sequencing here drew on peripheral blood, taken 28 days after the second AZD1222 dose. CDR3 loop: CASSSPLESGNTIYF. CDR3 bases: TGTGCCAGCAGCTCCCCCCTGGAGTCTGGAAACACCATATATTTT.